This T cell receptor (delta chain) derives from a study of DNA immune sequencing with unique molecular identifiers. For the study at large: γδ T cells were magnetically enriched from buffy coats; genomic DNA was sequenced. Sequencing input was around 110 ng for enriched and around 0.98 ug for non-enriched PBMC DNA. Whole-study results and caveats: Out-of-frame TRD sequences were more frequent without γδ enrichment, likely αβ T-cell-derived. Only primer-targeted TRD sequences can be detected; novel ones are missed.

In the case of this clone: Its antigen is as yet unknown. A read error likely explains this, since a far larger clone differs by one base.

Genomic DNA underwent 32-plex PCR targeting all 8 TRDV and 4 TRDJ genes. In roughly 3 barcoding PCR cycles, molecules received a 12-nucleotide UMI, then adapter PCR followed. TCRdb made new clone calls on the multiplex PCR reads using CATT. The data show fewer than 450 delta-chain clones, 35% to 40% seen once. The sample taken for sequencing was buffy coat blood. This TCR came from a human donor in good health.

The CDR3 here is CACDTLLAGDKLIF. The CDR3 DNA is TGTGCCTGTGACACCCTACTGGCAGGCGATAAACTCATCTTT. The J gene is TRDJ1, the V gene TRDV2; the D gene is possibly TRDD3 (5 bases). Germline V gene sequence: CDR1 GEAIGNYY, CDR2 EKD. With 0 bases removed from V and 4 bases from J, the gap between germline ends came to 11 bases. The CDR3 length is 14 residues.